Below are 20 T cell receptor beta chains sequenced from a single sample in a study of human T cells and chemical hapten exposure. Specified time point: patch test 2, 6 weeks after DPC sensitization. Treatment indicated: therapeutic diphenylcyclopropenone sensitization with weekly scalp DPC. Using its own MiXCR run on the RACE reads, TCRdb lists one record per CDR3 protein. The top ten hold roughly 2.2% of the sample, which has 80,000 to 95,000 distinct CDR3 sequences, 8% to 13% seen once. Sequencing used whole blood, obtained in connection with sensitization to the hapten diphenylcyclopropenone (DPC). These receptors all come from a man in his forties or fifties with alopecia areata. Some clones in this sample may be carry-over from other donors' samples.

This clonotype was recorded a few times. The V and J genes are TRBV20-1 and TRBJ2-7, with D perhaps given as TRBD1 or TRBD2 (5 bases each). V gave up 6 bases and J gave up 0 bases, with 15 bases separating them. Germline V lookup: CDR1 DFQATT, CDR2 SNEGSKA (reference sequence). The CDR3 contains 14 residues. Written as DNA, the CDR3 is TGCAGTGCCCGTTCCGGGACCTTCTCCTACGAGCAGTACTTC. Protein product: CSARSGTFSYEQYF.

This clonotype was counted ten times or more. The V and J genes are TRBV7-3 and TRBJ2-1, with TRBD2 matching over 7 bases. Unmatched junction bases numbered 6, after V lost 5 bases and J lost 2 bases. Germline V lookup: CDR1 SGHTA, CDR2 FQGTGA. This CDR3 is built from 15 residues. DNA of the CDR3: TGTGCCAGCAGCCTGAGCGCGGGGGCCTACAATGAGCAGTTCTTC. Its translation: CASSLSAGAYNEQFF.

The chain links TRBV21-1 to TRBJ2-7; the table calls TRBD1, which could not be checked here. TRBV21-1 is classified as a pseudogene. CDR3 length equals 18 residues. CDR3 protein: CASSKVRRSGQVSCEQYV. The CDR3 coding sequence is TGTGCCAGCAGCAAAGTCCGGCGCTCTGGACAGGTATCCTGCGAGCAGTACGTC.

The rearrangement links TRBV9 to TRBJ2-5, with TRBD1 matching 10 bases. There are 16 residues in the CDR3. The V segment lost 4 bases and the J segment 1 base; nucleotides outside the gene matches: 7. Germline loops: CDR1 SGDLS, CDR2 YYNGEE. In DNA, the CDR3 is TGTGCCAGCAGCATCCGACAGGGGGCTTCCCAAGAGACCCAGTACTTC. Protein sequence: CASSIRQGASQETQYF.

Ten or more counts support this clonotype. This chain uses TRBV6-2 or TRBV6-3 with TRBJ2-7; D remains ambiguous. Per germline, CDR1 MNHEY and CDR2 SVGEGT. This CDR3 has 11 residues. V was trimmed by 6 bases and J by 7 bases, leaving 10 bases between them. The CDR3 bases are TGTGCCAGCAGCCCGGCGATGGAGCAGTACTTC. This gives the protein CASSPAMEQYF.

This clonotype was counted between two and nine times. The chain links TRBV5-5 to TRBJ2-7; D is uncertain. Trimming pared 5 bases from V and 3 bases from J, leaving 15 bases between. Germline V gene data show CDR1 as SGHKS and CDR2 as YYEKEE (reference sequence). This CDR3 spans 14 amino acids. In nucleotides, the CDR3 is TGTGCCAGCAGGTCGTCCTTATTTATCTACGAGCAGTACGTC. Protein sequence: CASRSSLFIYEQYV.

The chain uses TRBV14 and TRBJ2-7, with D perhaps TRBD2 (7 bases). CDR3 size: 16 residues. CDR1 and CDR2 from the germline V gene are SGHDN and FVKESK. V was cut by 4 bases and J by 0 bases, with 16 bases left in between. The CDR3 nucleotides read TGTGCCAGCAGCCGTGGGGGGGGCGTCGACTCCTACGAGCAGTACGTC. It yields the protein CASSRGGGVDSYEQYV.

This clonotype was counted at least ten times. The CDR3 protein is CASSSVVSGNTIYF. The DNA of the CDR3 is TGTGCCAGCAGCTCCGTGGTATCCGGAAACACCATATATTTT. The chain employs TRBV5-6 and TRBJ1-3; D gene ambiguous. The CDR3 covers 14 residues. Germline CDR1 and CDR2: SGHDT and YYEEEE. Trimming left V 3 bases short and J 4 bases short, with 11 bases between.

The V call is TRBV5-1, the J call TRBJ2-5; D is unclear. The CDR3 consists of 15 residues. With 0 bases removed from V and 3 bases from J, the gap between germline ends came to 12 bases. The germline V gene encodes CDR1 SGHRS and CDR2 YFSETQ. Written as DNA, the CDR3 is TGCGCCAGCAGCTTGGCCAGCTCCCCCAAAGAGACCCAGTACTTC. Protein product: CASSLASSPKETQYF. Combining the CDR3 with reference TRBV5-1 and TRBJ2-5 gives the whole variable domain KAGVTQTPRYLIKTRGQQVTLSCSPISGHRSVSWYQQTPGQGLQFLFEYFSETQRNKGNFPGRFSGRQFSNSRSEMNVSTLELGDSALYLCASSLASSPKETQYFGPGTRLLVL.

As concerns this clonotype: The junction shows a germline mismatch at one end, possibly a read error. The chain employs TRBV7-9 and TRBJ2-6, with 7 bases matching TRBD1. The V gene's germline CDR1 is SEHNR and CDR2 FQNEAQ (reference sequence). CDR3 length: 18 residues. The CDR3 nucleotides read TGTGCCATCAGCTTAAGAGGGGGCGCCTCCTCTGGGGCCAACGTCCTGACTTTC. As protein: CAISLRGGASSGANVLTF.

The gene calls are TRBV7-9 and TRBJ1-1, with 9 bases matching TRBD1. V shed 6 bases, J shed 5 bases, and the junction held 10 bases outside the gene matches. The CDR3 spans 15 residues. Per germline, CDR1 SEHNR and CDR2 FQNEAQ (reference sequence). The CDR3: CASRPRTGAETEAFF. CDR3 coding DNA: TGTGCCAGCAGACCAAGGACAGGGGCGGAAACTGAAGCTTTCTTT.

V is TRBV6-5 and J is TRBJ1-2; D might be TRBD1 (5 bases). Trimming pared 11 bases from V and 2 bases from J, leaving 18 bases between. The CDR3 runs to 14 residues. CDR1 is MNHEY and CDR2 is SVGAGI in the germline V gene. The CDR3 sequence: CAARLGAGNYGYTF. CDR3 DNA: TGTGCCGCACGCTTAGGGGCCGGCAACTATGGCTACACCTTC.

A few counts support this clonotype. This chain connects TRBV12-3 or TRBV12-4 to TRBJ1-6; 11 bases line up with TRBD1. CDR3 length: 16 residues. J gave up 7 bases and V 1 base, and 3 bases lay outside the gene matches. CDR3 DNA: TGTGCCAGCAGTTTAGGGACAGGGGGCGCGAATTCACCCCTCCACTTT. This sequence encodes CASSLGTGGANSPLHF.

The rearrangement links TRBV29-1 to TRBJ2-7; 11 bases line up with TRBD2. This CDR3 is built from 14 residues. CDR1 is SQVTM and CDR2 is ANQGSEA in the germline V gene. Trimming took 0 bases from V and 5 from J; bases not matched to a gene: 3. The CDR3 loop reads CSVEDLAGGHEQYF. Here the CDR3 DNA reads TGCAGCGTTGAAGACCTAGCGGGAGGACACGAGCAGTACTTC.

The V and J genes are TRBV6-5 and TRBJ1-3, with D unresolved. From germline, CDR1 is MNHEY and CDR2 SVGAGI. V was trimmed by 0 bases and J by 2 bases, leaving 8 bases between them. There are 15 residues in the CDR3. The CDR3 bases are TGTGCCAGCAGTTACTCGCAAGGCACTGGAAACACCATATATTTT. It is translated as CASSYSQGTGNTIYF.

V gene TRBV5-4 combines with J gene TRBJ1-4, with D maybe TRBD1 (5 bases). The ends were cut back, 1 base at V and 8 bases at J, with 18 bases in the middle. This CDR3 region has 16 residues. Per the germline V gene, CDR1 is SGHNT and CDR2 is YYREEE (reference sequence). CDR3 region: CASSLNAGRVMEKLFF. Written as DNA, the CDR3 is TGTGCCAGCAGCTTGAATGCGGGACGTGTAATGGAAAAACTGTTTTTT.

This clonotype appeared a few times. This sequence joins TRBV5-4 and TRBJ2-4, with TRBD2 matching 8 bases. The CDR3 has 15 amino acids. The germline V gene encodes CDR1 SGHNT and CDR2 YYREEE (reference sequence). With 5 bases clipped from V and 7 bases from J, the junction kept 11 bases outside the gene matches. CDR3 protein: CASSPDVAGLNIQYF. In nucleotides, the CDR3 is TGTGCCAGCAGTCCTGATGTAGCGGGATTGAACATTCAGTACTTC.

This clonotype was recorded a few times. V and J are TRBV29-1 and TRBJ2-1, with 7 bases aligning to TRBD1. V shed 5 bases, J shed 8 bases, and the junction held 15 bases outside the gene matches. The CDR3 runs 15 residues. Germline V gives CDR1 SQVTM, CDR2 ANQGSEA. CDR3: CSVMLSGTQGDEQFF. CDR3 nucleotide sequence: TGCAGCGTTATGCTTTCCGGGACCCAGGGGGATGAGCAGTTCTTC.

This clonotype was counted only a few times. The chain has TRBV30 and TRBJ1-1; D unclear. The CDR3 consists of 14 residues. Trimming pared 0 bases from V and 3 bases from J, leaving 11 bases between. Germline CDR1 is GTSNPN and CDR2 is SVGIG (reference sequence). CDR3: CAWSVLTLDTEAFF. The CDR3, as DNA: TGTGCCTGGAGTGTATTGACGTTGGACACTGAAGCTTTCTTT.

This clonotype was seen a few times. J is TRBJ2-4 and V is TRBV7-2, with D unclear. V lost 2 bases, J lost 0 bases, and 8 bases lay in between. CDR1 and CDR2 (germline): SGHTA, FQGNSA. This CDR3 has 15 residues. The DNA for the CDR3 is TGTGCCAGCAGCTTACCCACGTTAGCCAAAAACATTCAGTACTTC. This encodes CASSLPTLAKNIQYF.